A selection of T cell receptor beta chains follows, all from one sample in a study of identifying expanded T cells in peripheral blood. Method: immunoSEQ multiplex PCR; TCRdb's copy keeps in-frame clones and lacks some. The table lists tens of thousands of clones, around four fifths of them singletons, with approximately 20% in the top ten. Specimen: blood. The receptors come from a person between 18 and 75 years old in good health. CDR3s include the opening cysteine and the closing phenylalanine or tryptophan. Fields, in order: J gene, V gene, D gene, CDR3 protein, CDR3 DNA. A D gene is named only where the DNA matches it firmly.

>TRBJ2-5|TRBV7-2|TRBD2
CASSLTSGRIDYF
TGTGCCAGCAGCTTGACTAGCGGGAGGATTGACTACTTC
>TRBJ2-1|TRBV11-2|TRBD2
CASSLKREGHEQFF
TGTGCCAGCAGCTTAAAGCGGGAAGGCCATGAGCAGTTCTTC
>TRBJ2-5|TRBV10-1|TRBD2
CASPSYRTSGYQETQYF
TGCGCCAGCCCTTCCTACCGGACTAGCGGGTACCAAGAGACCCAGTACTTC
>TRBJ1-5|TRBV12-5|.
CASGLPGDQPQHF
TGTGCTAGTGGCCTTCCGGGAGATCAGCCCCAGCATTTT
>TRBJ2-1|TRBV15|.
CATSRGWGLSSSYNEQFF
TGTGCCACCAGCAGAGGCTGGGGACTTTCGAGCTCCTACAATGAGCAGTTCTTC
>TRBJ1-1|TRBV7-3|.
CASSSRVNTEAFF
TGTGCCAGCAGCTCGAGAGTGAACACTGAAGCTTTCTTT
>TRBJ2-3|TRBV9|.
CASSVVDSPDTQYF
TGTGCCAGCAGCGTAGTTGACAGTCCGGATACGCAGTATTTT
>TRBJ1-1|TRBV5-1|.
CASSLDPPANTEAFF
TGCGCCAGCAGCTTGGACCCCCCGGCGAACACTGAAGCTTTCTTT
>TRBJ1-6|TRBV2|.
CASKGGYNSPLHF
TGTGCCAGCAAGGGTGGTTATAATTCACCCCTCCACTTT
>TRBJ1-2|TRBV29-1|.
CSAKDSVYGYTF
TGCAGCGCTAAGGACTCAGTCTATGGCTACACCTTC